The 5 T cell receptor beta chains below were found in one sample sequenced in a study of shared clonotypes between healthy human individuals. TCRdb's copy holds only in-frame clones and misses some; the assay was immunoSEQ multiplex PCR. The top ten hold over 1% of the sample, which has some 1,400,000 clones, approximately 96% seen once. Input material: naive CD4+ T cells sorted from blood. Documented subset: CD45RA+ positively selected. The receptor source for this set is a man aged 30-40 years in good health.

This chain connects TRBV5-1 to TRBJ2-7; D uncertain. The germline gives CDR1 SGHRS, CDR2 YFSETQ. The CDR3 is made up of 14 amino acids. V was clipped by 1 base and J by 2 bases, with 10 bases between them. In DNA, the CDR3 is TGCGCCAGCAGCTTGTCACCTCACGCCTACGAGCAGTACTTC. This gives the protein CASSLSPHAYEQYF.

V usage is TRBV27 and J usage is TRBJ2-6; D uncertain. The length of the CDR3 is 14 residues. Germline V gene data show CDR1 as MNHEY and CDR2 as SMNVEV (reference sequence). The ends were cut back, 4 bases at V and 0 bases at J, with 4 bases in the middle. CDR3: CASSYSSGANVLTF. In DNA form, the CDR3 reads TGTGCCAGCAGTTATAGCTCTGGGGCCAACGTCCTGACTTTC.

The chain joins TRBV12-2 to TRBJ2-1; the DNA was not used to check the table's D call, TRBD2. TRBV12-2 is shown as a pseudogene. The CDR3 is 17 amino acids. The CDR3, as DNA: TGTGCAAGTCGCTTAGGGGTGGCGGGAGGTCCCTACAATGAGCAGTTCTTC. This codes for CASRLGVAGGPYNEQFF.

CDR3 protein: CAISEGEDTQYF. DNA of the CDR3: TGTGCCATCAGTGAAGGAGAAGATACGCAGTATTTT. V usage is TRBV10-3 and J usage is TRBJ2-3; D uncertain. V lost 3 bases, J lost 5 bases, and 6 bases lay in between. The CDR3 is 12 residues long. CDR1 is ENHRY and CDR2 is SYGVKD in the germline V gene.

The rearrangement uses TRBV29-1 and TRBJ1-2; the D is unclear. The CDR3 runs 11 residues. V was pared by 3 bases and J by 10 bases, with 12 bases between. Germline V gives CDR1 SQVTM, CDR2 ANQGSEA. In DNA form, the CDR3 reads TGCAGCGTTGACAGCCCGGCGGCCTACACCTTC. Amino acid sequence: CSVDSPAAYTF.